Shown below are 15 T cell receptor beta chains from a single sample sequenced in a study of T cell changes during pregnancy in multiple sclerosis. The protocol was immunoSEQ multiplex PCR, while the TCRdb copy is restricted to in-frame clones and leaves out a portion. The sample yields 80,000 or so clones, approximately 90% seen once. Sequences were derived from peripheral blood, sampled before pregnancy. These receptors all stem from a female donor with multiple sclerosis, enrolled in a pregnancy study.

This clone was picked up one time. As DNA, the CDR3 is TGCAGCGTTCGACTAGCGGGGCACCCCTACAATGAGCAGTTCTTC. This codes for CSVRLAGHPYNEQFF. The chain employs TRBV29-1 and TRBJ2-1; 11 bases agree with TRBD2. The germline V gene encodes CDR1 SQVTM and CDR2 ANQGSEA. The ends lost 5 bases at V and 2 bases at J; junction bases unmatched: 5. The CDR3 totals 15 residues.

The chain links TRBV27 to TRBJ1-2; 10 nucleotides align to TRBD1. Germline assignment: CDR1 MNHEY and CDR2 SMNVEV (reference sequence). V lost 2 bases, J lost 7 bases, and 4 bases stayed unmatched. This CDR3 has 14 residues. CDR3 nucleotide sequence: TGTGCCAGCAGTTTAAAGACAGGGGGCCGTGGCTACACCTTC. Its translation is CASSLKTGGRGYTF.

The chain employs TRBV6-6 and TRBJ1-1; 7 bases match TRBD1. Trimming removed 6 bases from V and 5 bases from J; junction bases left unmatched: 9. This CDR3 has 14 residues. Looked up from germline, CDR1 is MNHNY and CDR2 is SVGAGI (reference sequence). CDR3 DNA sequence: TGTGCCAGCAGCATAAAACAGGGGAGTACTGAAGCTTTCTTT. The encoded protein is CASSIKQGSTEAFF.

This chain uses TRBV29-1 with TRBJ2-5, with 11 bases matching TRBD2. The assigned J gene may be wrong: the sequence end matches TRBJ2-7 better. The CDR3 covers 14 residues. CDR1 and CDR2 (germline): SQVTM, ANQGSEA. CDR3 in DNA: TGCAGCGTTGGGACTAGCGGGTTCTCCTACGAGCAGTACTTC. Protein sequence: CSVGTSGFSYEQYF.

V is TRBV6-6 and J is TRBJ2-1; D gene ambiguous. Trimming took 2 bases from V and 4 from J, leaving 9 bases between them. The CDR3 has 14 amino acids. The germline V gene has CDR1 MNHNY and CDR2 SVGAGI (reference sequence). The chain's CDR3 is CASSYERGYNEQFF. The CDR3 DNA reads TGTGCCAGCAGTTACGAGCGAGGATACAATGAGCAGTTCTTC.

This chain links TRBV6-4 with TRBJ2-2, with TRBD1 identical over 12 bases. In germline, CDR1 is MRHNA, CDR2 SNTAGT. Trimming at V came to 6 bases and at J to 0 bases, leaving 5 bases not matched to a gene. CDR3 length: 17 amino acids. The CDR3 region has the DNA TGTGCCAGCAGCGCCGGGACAGGGGGCGCGAACACCGGGGAGCTGTTTTTT. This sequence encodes CASSAGTGGANTGELFF.

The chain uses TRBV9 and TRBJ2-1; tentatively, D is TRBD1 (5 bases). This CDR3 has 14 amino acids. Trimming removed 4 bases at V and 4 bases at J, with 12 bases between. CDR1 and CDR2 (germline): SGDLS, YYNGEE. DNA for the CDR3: TGTGCCAGCAGCCCCACGGACAAGTACAATGAGCAGTTCTTC. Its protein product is CASSPTDKYNEQFF. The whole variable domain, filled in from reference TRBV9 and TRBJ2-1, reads DSGVTQTPKHLITATGQRVTLRCSPRSGDLSVYWYQQSLDQGLQFLIQYYNGEERAKGNILERFSAQQFPDLHSELNLSSLELGDSALYFCASSPTDKYNEQFFGPGTRLTVL.

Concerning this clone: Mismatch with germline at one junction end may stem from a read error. CDR3 bases: TGTGCCACCAGCAGTACTGCGGGGTCAACAAACTTC. Translated: CATSSTAGSTNF. The chain is built from TRBV15 and TRBJ2-7, with D perhaps matching TRBD2 (6 bases). Germline assignment: CDR1 LNHNV and CDR2 YYDKDF (reference sequence). The CDR3 extends over 12 amino acids.

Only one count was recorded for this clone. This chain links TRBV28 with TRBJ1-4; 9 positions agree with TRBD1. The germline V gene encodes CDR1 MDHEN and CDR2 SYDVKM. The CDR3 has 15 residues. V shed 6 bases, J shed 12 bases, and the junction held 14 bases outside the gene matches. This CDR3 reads CASRPQGAKDTQLFF. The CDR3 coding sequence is TGTGCCAGCAGGCCACAGGGGGCTAAGGATACTCAACTGTTTTTT.

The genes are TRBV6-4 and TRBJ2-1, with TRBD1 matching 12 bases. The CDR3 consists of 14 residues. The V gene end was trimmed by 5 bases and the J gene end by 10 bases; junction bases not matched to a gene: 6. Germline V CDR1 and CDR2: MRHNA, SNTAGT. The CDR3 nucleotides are TGTGCCAGCAGTCCGGGACAGGGGGCGAGGGAGCAGTTCTTC. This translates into CASSPGQGAREQFF.

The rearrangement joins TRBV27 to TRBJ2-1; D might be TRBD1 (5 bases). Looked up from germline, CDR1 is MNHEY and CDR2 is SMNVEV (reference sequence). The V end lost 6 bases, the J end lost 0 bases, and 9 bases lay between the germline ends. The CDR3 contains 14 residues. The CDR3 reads CASSVGDSYNEQFF. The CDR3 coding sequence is TGTGCCAGCAGCGTAGGGGACTCCTACAATGAGCAGTTCTTC.

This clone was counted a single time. CDR3 residues: CASSLRQGLGANVLTF. CDR3 coding DNA: TGTGCCAGCAGCCTAAGACAGGGTCTGGGGGCCAACGTCCTGACTTTC. The chain has TRBV28 and TRBJ2-6; 7 bases fit TRBD1. The junction had 9 bases not matched to a gene; V was cut back by 6 bases and J by 4 bases. The germline V gene has CDR1 MDHEN and CDR2 SYDVKM. The CDR3 consists of 16 residues.

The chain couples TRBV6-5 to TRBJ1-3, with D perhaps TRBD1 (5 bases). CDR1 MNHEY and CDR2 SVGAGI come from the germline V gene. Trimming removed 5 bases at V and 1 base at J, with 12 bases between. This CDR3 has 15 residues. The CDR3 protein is CASSQSGMSGNTIYF. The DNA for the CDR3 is TGTGCCAGCAGTCAGTCAGGGATGTCTGGAAACACCATATATTTT.

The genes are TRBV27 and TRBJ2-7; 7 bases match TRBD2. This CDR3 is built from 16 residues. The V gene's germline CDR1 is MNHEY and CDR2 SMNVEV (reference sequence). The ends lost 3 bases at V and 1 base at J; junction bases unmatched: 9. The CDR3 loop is CASSFSSGTMSYEQYF. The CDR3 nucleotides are TGTGCCAGCAGTTTTAGTTCAGGGACTATGTCCTACGAGCAGTACTTC.

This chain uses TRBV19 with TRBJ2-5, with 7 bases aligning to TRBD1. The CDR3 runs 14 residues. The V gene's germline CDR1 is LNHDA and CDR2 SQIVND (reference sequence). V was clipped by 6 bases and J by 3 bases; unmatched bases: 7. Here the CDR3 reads CASRPQGREETQYF. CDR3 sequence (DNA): TGTGCCAGTAGACCACAGGGGAGAGAAGAGACCCAGTACTTC.